Each of the 32 T cell receptor beta chains below was sequenced from the same sample in a study of a mutant IDH1 vaccine in newly diagnosed glioma. Libraries were prepared by immunoSEQ multiplex PCR; TCRdb keeps only in-frame clonotypes and omits some of them. This sample has about 83,000 clones, with more than 80% found just once. Indicated time point: week 47, end of study. The study gave 300 ug of mutant IDH1 20-mer peptide per vaccine dose, with topical imiquimod. No cognate antigen is known for these TCRs. This material consisted of PBMCs, taken from a glioma patient whose treatment included an IDH1 peptide vaccine. These receptors were collected from a middle-aged man with glioma.

This clone was observed once. The chain links TRBV6-5 to TRBJ1-4, with 7 bases matching TRBD1. Per germline, CDR1 MNHEY and CDR2 SVGAGI. J gave up 7 bases and V 2 bases, and 7 bases lay outside the gene matches. The CDR3 totals 15 residues. The CDR3 protein is CASSYKGTASEKLFF. The CDR3 DNA reads TGTGCCAGCAGTTACAAGGGGACAGCGAGTGAAAAACTGTTTTTT.

The genes are TRBV29-1 and TRBJ2-3; no reliable D call. The CDR3 loop spans 12 amino acids. CDR1 and CDR2 (germline): SQVTM, ANQGSEA. V was cut by 6 bases and J by 2 bases, with 9 bases left in between. DNA for the CDR3: TGCAGCGTCACTGGATCCACAGATACGCAGTATTTT. Its translation is CSVTGSTDTQYF.

The V gene is TRBV5-6, the J gene TRBJ2-7, with D unresolved. Germline CDR1 SGHDT, CDR2 YYEEEE. V was cut by 2 bases and J by 7 bases, with 10 bases left in between. This CDR3 is 12 amino acids long. This chain's CDR3 is CASSLGPLEQYF. The CDR3 coding sequence is TGTGCCAGCAGCTTAGGACCGTTGGAGCAGTACTTC. The whole variable domain, remainder taken from reference TRBV5-6 and TRBJ2-7, is DAGVTQSPTHLIKTRGQQVTLRCSPKSGHDTVSWYQQALGQGPQFIFQYYEEEERQRGNFPDRFSGHQFPNYSSELNVNALLLGDSALYLCASSLGPLEQYFGPGTRLTVT.

For this clone: In the same sample, other DNA sequences code for this CDR3. The chain employs TRBV11-3 and TRBJ2-5; D not resolved. Germline V gives CDR1 SGHNT, CDR2 YENEEA. This CDR3 spans 13 amino acids. The germline V and J ends were trimmed by 3 bases and 3 bases, with 8 bases remaining between them. In DNA form, the CDR3 reads TGTGCCAGCAGCTTCGGCGGCGAAGAGACCCAGTACTTC. Translating it yields CASSFGGEETQYF.

This rearrangement joins TRBV5-1 to TRBJ2-7, with D possibly being TRBD1 (6 bases). This CDR3 comprises 14 residues. CDR1 SGHRS and CDR2 YFSETQ come from the germline V gene. V was pared by 5 bases and J by 1 base, with 13 bases between. CDR3 amino acids: CASSRSGQSYEQYF. The DNA for the CDR3 is TGCGCCAGCAGTCGGTCCGGACAGTCCTACGAGCAGTACTTC. Together with reference TRBV5-1 and TRBJ2-7, the CDR3 gives the full variable domain: KAGVTQTPRYLIKTRGQQVTLSCSPISGHRSVSWYQQTPGQGLQFLFEYFSETQRNKGNFPGRFSGRQFSNSRSEMNVSTLELGDSALYLCASSRSGQSYEQYFGPGTRLTVT.

The J gene is TRBJ2-7, the V gene TRBV4-1, with 11 positions matching TRBD1. The CDR3 has 17 amino acids. After removal of 0 bases from V and 2 bases from J, the junction contained 6 bases not matched to a gene. CDR1 and CDR2 from the germline V gene are MGHRA and YSYEKL. The CDR3 nucleotides are TGCGCCAGCAGCCAAGAGCTAGGACAGGGGGCTACCTACGAGCAGTACTTC. Its translation is CASSQELGQGATYEQYF.

The chain links TRBV4-2 to TRBJ1-2; D uncertain. CDR1 LGHNA and CDR2 YNFKEQ come from the germline V gene. The CDR3 is 14 amino acids. The germline V and J ends were trimmed by 0 bases and 8 bases, with 13 bases remaining between them. CDR3 protein: CASSQEAASGGYTF. CDR3 DNA sequence: TGTGCCAGCAGCCAAGAGGCGGCTTCCGGGGGCTACACCTTC.

J is TRBJ2-5 and V is TRBV7-3, with D possibly being TRBD2 (6 bases). The V end was cut by 3 bases, the J end by 5 bases, with 13 bases between. Germline V CDR1 and CDR2: SGHTA, FQGTGA. The CDR3 has 14 residues. In nucleotides, the CDR3 is TGTGCCAGCAGCTTTGGAGGGGCGGGCGAGACCCAGTACTTC. It is translated as CASSFGGAGETQYF. The full variable domain, with the rest looked up from reference TRBV7-3 and TRBJ2-5, is GAGVSQTPSNKVTEKGKYVELRCDPISGHTALYWYRQSLGQGPEFLIYFQGTGAADDSGLPNDRFFAVRPEGSVSTLKIQRTERGDSAVYLCASSFGGAGETQYFGPGTRLLVL.

The rearrangement joins TRBV7-2 to TRBJ1-5, with TRBD1 as a possible D gene (6 bases). The germline V and J ends were trimmed by 2 bases and 5 bases, with 13 bases remaining between them. The CDR3 runs 15 residues. CDR1 is SGHTA, CDR2 FQGNSA, per germline. In nucleotides, the CDR3 is TGTGCCAGCAGCTTACGGGACAATTCGGATCAGCCCCAGCATTTT. Translating it yields CASSLRDNSDQPQHF.

This clone appeared once. The chain couples TRBV4-2 to TRBJ1-2, with TRBD1 identical over 7 bases. V lost 0 bases, J lost 7 bases, and 5 bases stayed unmatched. The CDR3 has 14 amino acids. The V gene's germline CDR1 is LGHNA and CDR2 YNFKEQ. Here the CDR3 reads CASSQDGRGSGYTF. Here the CDR3 DNA reads TGTGCCAGCAGCCAAGATGGCAGGGGGTCTGGCTACACCTTC.

V gene TRBV5-6 combines with J gene TRBJ1-2; perhaps TRBD1 as D (5 bases). Germline assignment: CDR1 SGHDT and CDR2 YYEEEE. The CDR3 runs 11 residues. With 1 base removed from V and 8 bases from J, the gap between germline ends came to 6 bases. CDR3 DNA sequence: TGTGCCAGCAGCTTGAGACAGGGCTACACCTTC. Its translation: CASSLRQGYTF.

This clone was seen a handful of times. The rearrangement uses TRBV5-1 and TRBJ1-1, with unresolved D. Trimming took off 3 bases at V and 1 base at J, with 10 bases between the two ends. CDR3 length: 14 residues. Germline CDR1 reads SGHRS; CDR2 reads YFSETQ. The CDR3 sequence: CASSSTTGNTEAFF. CDR3 bases: TGCGCCAGCAGCTCTACAACTGGGAACACTGAAGCTTTCTTT.

The chain has TRBV5-1 and TRBJ2-5; 9 bases fit TRBD2. Germline CDR1 reads SGHRS; CDR2 reads YFSETQ. Unmatched junction bases numbered 8, after V lost 6 bases and J lost 5 bases. The CDR3 length is 14 residues. CDR3 nucleotides: TGCGCCAGCACCAGCGGGGGGTTTTATGAGACCCAGTACTTC. Translating it yields CASTSGGFYETQYF. Complete variable domain (other parts from reference TRBV5-1 and TRBJ2-5): KAGVTQTPRYLIKTRGQQVTLSCSPISGHRSVSWYQQTPGQGLQFLFEYFSETQRNKGNFPGRFSGRQFSNSRSEMNVSTLELGDSALYLCASTSGGFYETQYFGPGTRLLVL.

This clone was counted only a few times. V gene TRBV29-1 combines with J gene TRBJ1-1, with D unclear. CDR1 and CDR2 from the germline V gene are SQVTM and ANQGSEA. This CDR3 has 14 amino acids. Trimming pared 0 bases from V and 5 bases from J, leaving 13 bases between. For the CDR3, the DNA is TGCAGCGTTGAAGATACGGGCTGGGGAACTGAAGCTTTCTTT. This sequence encodes CSVEDTGWGTEAFF.

The chain recombines TRBV9 with TRBJ2-7; tentatively, D is TRBD1 (7 bases). Per germline, CDR1 SGDLS and CDR2 YYNGEE. V shed 4 bases and J shed 5 bases, with 22 bases lying between them. The length of the CDR3 is 16 residues. The CDR3 coding sequence is TGTGCCAGCAGCCATCTATGGGAACAGGGGAGGCACGAGCAGTACTTC. Its translation: CASSHLWEQGRHEQYF.

This chain connects TRBV30 to TRBJ1-6; 7 nucleotides match TRBD1. The CDR3 totals 15 residues. Trimming cost V 0 bases and J 14 bases; bases outside gene matches: 13. Germline CDR1 is GTSNPN and CDR2 is SVGIG (reference sequence). Here the CDR3 reads CAWSVLTGAQGALHF. The CDR3 DNA sequence: TGTGCCTGGAGTGTACTAACAGGGGCCCAAGGAGCCCTCCACTTT. The variable domain in full, with the rest retrieved from reference TRBV30 and TRBJ1-6, is SQTIHQWPATLVQPVGSPLSLECTVEGTSNPNLYWYRQAAGRGLQLLFYSVGIGQISSEVPQNLSASRPQDRQFILSSKKLLLSDSGFYLCAWSVLTGAQGALHFGNGTRLTVT.

This clone was observed a handful of times. The chain links TRBV12-5 to TRBJ1-2; 7 bases line up with TRBD1. Germline V gene lookup returns CDR1 LGHNT and CDR2 FRNRAP. This CDR3 has 12 residues. The V segment lost 1 base and the J segment 8 bases; nucleotides outside the gene matches: 1. The CDR3 here is CASGLATGGYTF. Here the CDR3 DNA reads TGTGCTAGTGGTTTGGCGACAGGGGGCTACACCTTC.

This sequence joins TRBV5-1 and TRBJ2-7, with D hard to call. The V end lost 0 bases, the J end lost 5 bases, and 18 bases lay between the germline ends. Germline V gene data show CDR1 as SGHRS and CDR2 as YFSETQ. The CDR3 runs to 16 residues. CDR3 region: CASSLGRIKGLDEQYF. In nucleotides, the CDR3 is TGCGCCAGCAGCTTGGGGCGGATAAAGGGTCTGGACGAGCAGTACTTC.

This clone was counted once. The J gene is TRBJ1-1, the V gene TRBV10-2; D unresolved. There are 14 residues in the CDR3. Trimming shortened V by 2 bases and J by 1 base, and 8 bases separated the two germline ends. From germline, CDR1 is WSHSY and CDR2 SAAADI. The CDR3 DNA is TGCGCCAGCAGTGAGCGGCAGCCGAACACTGAAGCTTTCTTT. Protein product: CASSERQPNTEAFF.

J is TRBJ1-5 and V is TRBV6-6, with 8 bases identical to TRBD1. The CDR3 length is 12 residues. V shed 10 bases, J shed 5 bases, and the junction held 4 bases outside the gene matches. Germline loops: CDR1 MNHNY, CDR2 SVGAGI (reference sequence). CDR3: CAIGQGDQPQHF. CDR3 nucleotides: TGTGCCATCGGACAGGGAGATCAGCCCCAGCATTTT.

This chain links TRBV6-5 with TRBJ2-3, with a weak D call TRBD2 (5 bases). The CDR3 totals 12 residues. Trimming cost V 8 bases and J 1 base, with 7 bases left between them. CDR1 and CDR2 from the germline V gene are MNHEY and SVGAGI. The CDR3 loop reads CASRGRTDTQYF. The CDR3 region has the DNA TGTGCCAGCCGGGGTCGCACAGATACGCAGTATTTT.

The chain has TRBV5-4 and TRBJ2-3; 7 bases are shared with TRBD2. The CDR3 contains 14 residues. J gave up 2 bases and V 3 bases, and 3 bases lay outside the gene matches. The germline CDR1 and CDR2 sequences are SGHNT and YYREEE (reference sequence). The CDR3 bases are TGTGCCAGCAGCTCCGGACTAGACACAGATACGCAGTATTTT. Amino acids: CASSSGLDTDTQYF.

This clone was observed a handful of times. The rearrangement joins TRBV27 to TRBJ2-7; D unclear. CDR1 and CDR2 (germline): MNHEY, SMNVEV (reference sequence). The CDR3 has 15 residues. V was shortened by 2 bases and J by 1 base, with 12 bases between the two germline ends. The CDR3 here is CASSLGSSGSYEQYF. For the CDR3, the DNA is TGTGCCAGCAGTTTAGGGTCCTCTGGTTCCTACGAGCAGTACTTC.

This clone was found a few times. The genes are TRBV27 and TRBJ2-4; possibly TRBD2 for D (5 bases). This CDR3 spans 16 amino acids. Germline values: CDR1 MNHEY, CDR2 SMNVEV (reference sequence). The ends were cut back, 5 bases at V and 8 bases at J, with 22 bases in the middle. The CDR3 here is CASSLLGGAARDIQYF. CDR3 sequence (DNA): TGTGCCAGCAGTCTCCTCGGAGGAGCGGCGAGGGACATTCAGTACTTC.

This chain joins TRBV11-3 and TRBJ2-5, with D possibly being TRBD2 (6 bases). The V and J ends lost 1 base and 6 bases respectively, with 12 bases between them. The germline gives CDR1 SGHNT, CDR2 YENEEA. The CDR3 has 14 residues. The CDR3 protein is CASSLGRGSKTQYF. The CDR3 nucleotides are TGTGCCAGCAGCTTAGGGAGGGGTTCTAAGACCCAGTACTTC.

In nucleotides, the CDR3 is TGTGCCAGTAGTGGTCAGGGGTGGGATACGCAGTATTTT. Translation: CASSGQGWDTQYF. The rearrangement joins TRBV19 to TRBJ2-3, with D perhaps TRBD1 (6 bases). V dropped 5 bases and J dropped 6 bases, with 12 bases sitting between them. Germline CDR1 and CDR2: LNHDA and SQIVND (reference sequence). The CDR3 runs to 13 residues.

The chain is built from TRBV7-2 and TRBJ1-1, with D perhaps TRBD1 (6 bases). Trimming pared 4 bases from V and 6 bases from J, leaving 12 bases between. The CDR3 has 13 residues. Germline V lookup: CDR1 SGHTA, CDR2 FQGNSA. CDR3 sequence reads: CASSSHRAAEAFF. CDR3 bases: TGTGCCAGCAGCTCTCACAGGGCCGCTGAAGCTTTCTTT. Based on the CDR3 plus reference TRBV7-2 and TRBJ1-1, the full variable domain is GAGVSQSPSNKVTEKGKDVELRCDPISGHTALYWYRQSLGQGLEFLIYFQGNSAPDKSGLPSDRFSAERTGGSVSTLTIQRTQQEDSAVYLCASSSHRAAEAFFGQGTRLTVV.

Here the CDR3 reads CASSQDPGRRADTQYF. CDR3 nucleotides: TGCGCCAGCAGCCAAGATCCGGGGAGGAGGGCAGATACGCAGTATTTT. This chain connects TRBV4-1 to TRBJ2-3; tentative D call: TRBD2 (6 bases). Trimming shortened V by 0 bases and J by 4 bases, and 14 bases separated the two germline ends. Germline lookup yields CDR1 MGHRA and CDR2 YSYEKL. The CDR3 has 16 amino acids.

This clone was recorded a few times. This chain connects TRBV5-1 to TRBJ2-7, with D maybe TRBD1 (6 bases). Trimming left V 3 bases short and J 0 bases short, with 7 bases between. Germline loops: CDR1 SGHRS, CDR2 YFSETQ. The CDR3 spans 13 residues. The chain's CDR3 is CASSWTASYEQYF. As DNA, the CDR3 is TGCGCCAGCAGCTGGACAGCCTCCTACGAGCAGTACTTC.

The chain is built from TRBV2 and TRBJ1-3; TRBD1 agrees at 9 bases. J gave up 8 bases and V 6 bases, and 5 bases lay outside the gene matches. Germline V CDR1 and CDR2: SNHLY, FYNNEI. This CDR3 spans 13 amino acids. The CDR3 protein is CASRGQGWDTIYF. For the CDR3, the DNA is TGTGCCAGCAGGGGACAGGGATGGGACACCATATATTTT. The full variable domain, rest sourced from reference TRBV2 and TRBJ1-3, is EPEVTQTPSHQVTQMGQEVILRCVPISNHLYFYWYRQILGQKVEFLVSFYNNEISEKSEIFDDQFSVERPDGSNFTLKIRSTKLEDSAMYFCASRGQGWDTIYFGEGSWLTVV.

The chain recombines TRBV6-5 with TRBJ1-1, with D perhaps TRBD1 (6 bases). The V gene's germline CDR1 is MNHEY and CDR2 SVGAGI. The CDR3 consists of 15 residues. V was trimmed by 6 bases and J by 1 base, leaving 15 bases between them. The CDR3 nucleotides are TGTGCCAGCAGACCTGCCTTAGGGGGGAACACTGAAGCTTTCTTT. As protein: CASRPALGGNTEAFF.

This clone was seen a handful of times. This chain links TRBV5-1 with TRBJ2-3; TRBD2 matches 9 bases. V trimming: 2 bases; J trimming: 4 bases; junction bases outside the gene matches: 5. CDR1 is SGHRS and CDR2 is YFSETQ in the germline V gene. The CDR3 totals 15 residues. The CDR3 sequence: CASSFASGNPDTQYF. In nucleotides, the CDR3 is TGCGCCAGCAGCTTTGCTAGCGGGAATCCAGATACGCAGTATTTT.